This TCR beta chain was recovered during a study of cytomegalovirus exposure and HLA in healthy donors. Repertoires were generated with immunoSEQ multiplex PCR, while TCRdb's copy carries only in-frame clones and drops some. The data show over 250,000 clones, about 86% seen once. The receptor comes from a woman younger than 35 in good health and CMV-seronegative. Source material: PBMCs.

The CDR3 sequence is CASGLGTGDYEQYF. In nucleotides, the CDR3 is TGTGCTAGTGGTTTGGGGACAGGAGACTACGAGCAGTACTTC. The chain joins TRBV12-5 to TRBJ2-7; 7 nucleotides agree with TRBD1. Germline CDR1 reads LGHNT; CDR2 reads FRNRAP. The CDR3 sequence is 14 residues long. The junction had 3 bases not matched to a gene; V was cut back by 1 base and J by 3 bases.